Presented here are 15 T cell receptor beta chains from one specimen sequenced in a study of shared clonotypes between healthy human individuals. Repertoires were generated with immunoSEQ multiplex PCR, while TCRdb's copy carries only in-frame clones and drops some. The repertoire includes about 2.3 million clones, 93% of them detected once, and about 0.39% sits in the top ten. The sample comprised naive CD4+ T cells from PBMCs. Indicated subset: CD45RA+ positively selected. Every receptor here comes from a man younger than 30 in good health. Some clones in this sample may be carry-over from other donors' samples.

This chain uses TRBV11-3 with TRBJ2-3; D remains ambiguous. Germline assignment: CDR1 SGHNT and CDR2 YENEEA. Trimming removed 3 bases from V and 5 bases from J, with 6 bases in between. The length of the CDR3 is 12 residues. CDR3 DNA: TGTGCCAGCAGCTTTACTGGAGATACGCAGTATTTT. Amino acid sequence: CASSFTGDTQYF. The complete variable domain, with remaining parts taken from reference TRBV11-3 and TRBJ2-3, reads EAGVVQSPRYKIIEKKQPVAFWCNPISGHNTLYWYLQNLGQGPELLIRYENEEAVDDSQLPKDRFSAERLKGVDSTLKIQPAELGDSAVYLCASSFTGDTQYFGPGTRLTVL.

The CDR3 DNA is TGTGCCACCAGGGCAGAGCAGTCCTACGAGCAGTACTTC. Protein: CATRAEQSYEQYF. The J gene is TRBJ2-7, the V gene TRBV10-3; tentatively, D is TRBD1 (5 bases). The germline V gene encodes CDR1 ENHRY and CDR2 SYGVKD. This CDR3 comprises 13 residues. Deletions cut 10 bases from V and 1 base from J, with 14 bases between.

This chain links TRBV11-2 with TRBJ2-7, with 8 positions matching TRBD2. V was clipped by 2 bases and J by 3 bases; unmatched bases: 6. The germline V gene has CDR1 SGHAT and CDR2 FQNNGV. The CDR3 is 15 amino acids. The chain's CDR3 is CASSLRGGGIYEQYF. In DNA, the CDR3 is TGTGCCAGCAGCTTAAGGGGCGGGGGGATCTACGAGCAGTACTTC.

This clone was seen a single time. The genes are TRBV7-2 and TRBJ2-1; 7 bases line up with TRBD2. The CDR3 totals 14 residues. Germline CDR1 SGHTA, CDR2 FQGNSA. Trimming cost V 5 bases and J 9 bases; bases outside gene matches: 10. The CDR3 region has the DNA TGTGCCAGCAGCCCAAGGACTAGTCCGGGTGAGCAGTTCTTC. Protein: CASSPRTSPGEQFF.

This clone was observed once. The CDR3 sequence: CASSLEPVRGAEQYF. CDR3 nucleotide sequence: TGTGCCAGCAGCTTAGAGCCGGTGAGAGGAGCCGAGCAGTACTTC. The chain joins TRBV13 to TRBJ2-7, with D uncertain. Trimming shortened V by 1 base and J by 6 bases, and 16 bases separated the two germline ends. Per the germline V gene, CDR1 is PRHDT and CDR2 is FYEKMQ (reference sequence). The CDR3 is 15 residues long.

V and J are TRBV29-1 and TRBJ1-2; no clear D gene. CDR1 is SQVTM, CDR2 ANQGSEA, per germline. This CDR3 comprises 17 residues. V was clipped by 2 bases and J by 4 bases, with 23 bases between them. The DNA for the CDR3 is TGCAGCGTTGAACAATTGGATATAGGATTTCTAGCCTATGGCTACACCTTC. Its protein product is CSVEQLDIGFLAYGYTF. Filled out from reference TRBV29-1 and TRBJ1-2, the complete variable domain reads SAVISQKPSRDICQRGTSLTIQCQVDSQVTMMFWYRQQPGQSLTLIATANQGSEATYESGFVIDKFPISRPNLTFSTLTVSNMSPEDSSIYLCSVEQLDIGFLAYGYTFGSGTRLTVV.

The chain joins TRBV30 to TRBJ2-1, with D possibly TRBD1 on 6 matching bases. Germline V gene sequence: CDR1 GTSNPN, CDR2 SVGIG (reference sequence). The CDR3 is 14 residues long. CDR3 nucleotides: TGTGCGGGGTCTTTAGGGGGTACAGTGAATGAGCAGTTCTTC. The encoded protein is CAGSLGGTVNEQFF.

The chain has TRBV28 and TRBJ2-5, with 7 bases matching TRBD1. Looked up from germline, CDR1 is MDHEN and CDR2 is SYDVKM. J lost 3 bases, V lost 5 bases, and 9 bases had no gene match. This CDR3 is built from 15 residues. The CDR3 is CASSPRGRGKETQYF. The CDR3 nucleotides are TGTGCCAGCAGTCCCCGGGGCAGGGGGAAAGAGACCCAGTACTTC.

This sequence joins TRBV27 and TRBJ1-2; 10 bases match TRBD1. Germline loops: CDR1 MNHEY, CDR2 SMNVEV (reference sequence). CDR3 length equals 14 residues. The junction had 4 bases not matched to a gene; V was cut back by 3 bases and J by 6 bases. The CDR3 spells CASSFGDRGNGYTF. CDR3 bases: TGTGCCAGCAGTTTCGGGGACAGGGGAAATGGCTACACCTTC.

This clone appeared once. V usage is TRBV5-1 and J usage is TRBJ1-1, with TRBD1 as a possible D gene (6 bases). V lost 0 bases and J 0 bases, leaving 12 bases between the germline ends. From germline, CDR1 is SGHRS and CDR2 YFSETQ. The CDR3 totals 16 residues. Here the CDR3 reads CASSLDLTGLNTEAFF. DNA for the CDR3: TGCGCCAGCAGCTTGGATTTGACAGGATTGAACACTGAAGCTTTCTTT.

The rearrangement joins TRBV28 to TRBJ1-5; possible D gene TRBD1, 6 bases. This CDR3 is 16 amino acids long. Germline values: CDR1 MDHEN, CDR2 SYDVKM. Trimming shortened V by 6 bases and J by 0 bases, and 15 bases separated the two germline ends. The chain's CDR3 is CASRPATGRSNQPQHF. The CDR3 DNA is TGTGCCAGCAGACCCGCGACAGGACGTAGCAATCAGCCCCAGCATTTT.

The chain recombines TRBV10-2 with TRBJ1-3; no definite D call. The CDR3 is made up of 14 amino acids. V was cut by 2 bases and J by 3 bases, with 8 bases left in between. CDR1 and CDR2 from the germline V gene are WSHSY and SAAADI. CDR3 residues: CASSETQLGNTIYF. As DNA, the CDR3 is TGCGCCAGCAGTGAGACACAGCTTGGAAACACCATATATTTT.

The genes are TRBV2 and TRBJ2-2; 7 bases are a match to TRBD1. The junction had 2 bases not matched to a gene; V was cut back by 6 bases and J by 1 base. This CDR3 comprises 14 residues. The germline CDR1 and CDR2 sequences are SNHLY and FYNNEI. The CDR3 loop reads CASRDRRNTGELFF. The CDR3 DNA follows: TGTGCCAGCAGGGACAGGAGGAACACCGGGGAGCTGTTTTTT.

The chain uses TRBV6-1 and TRBJ1-5; possibly TRBD1 for D (5 bases). V lost 9 bases and J 3 bases, leaving 15 bases between the germline ends. CDR1 is MNHNS, CDR2 SASEGT, per germline. The CDR3 is 14 amino acids. CDR3 DNA: TGTGCCAGTCACCGGGGCCAACCCAATCAGCCCCAGCATTTT. Translated, it gives CASHRGQPNQPQHF.

This clone occurred once. V and J are TRBV6-6 and TRBJ2-5, with 10 bases aligning to TRBD2. CDR3 length: 14 residues. V trimming: 5 bases; J trimming: 1 base; junction bases outside the gene matches: 1. Germline V gene lookup returns CDR1 MNHNY and CDR2 SVGAGI (reference sequence). CDR3 bases: TGTGCCAGCAGTCTAGCGGGAGTCCAAGAGACCCAGTACTTC. The encoded protein is CASSLAGVQETQYF.